The T cell receptor (beta chain) described here comes from a study of blood T cell repertoires in COVID-19. CDR1 and CDR2 (germline): WNHNN, SYGVQD (reference sequence). The length of the CDR3 is 12 residues. Trimming pared 4 bases from V and 7 bases from J, leaving 11 bases between. Assay: immunoSEQ multiplex PCR; the TCRdb copy retains only in-frame clones and omits some. The profile shows about 220,000 clones, about three quarters of them singletons. V usage is TRBV10-1 and J usage is TRBJ2-7, with D maybe TRBD1 (6 bases). This receptor was identified in a woman in her sixties or seventies with acute or convalescent COVID-19. Sequences were obtained from peripheral blood. CDR3 protein: CASSGDNPEQYF. CDR3 coding DNA: TGCGCCAGCAGTGGGGACAACCCTGAGCAGTACTTC.